This entry features one TCR beta chain sequence. This clonotype has a single count. Its cognate antigen has yet to be identified. Given a much more abundant clone one base away, this may be a read error. V sheds 5 bases and J sheds 6 bases, leaving 5 bases between their ends. From its cysteine to its phenylalanine, the CDR3 spans 10 amino acids. The CDR3 DNA has 30 bases and is translated from base 1. The germline V gene (reference sequence) supplies CDR1 DFQATT and CDR2 SNEGSKA. The sample belongs to a study of blood T cells in healthy people across ages (dated by TCRdb to about 2015). Notes on the research overall: Template switching captured roughly one uniquely barcoded TCR beta cDNA molecule per two T cells in model experiments. The study measured age-related changes in TCR beta repertoire diversity using deep sequencing normalized with unique cDNA molecular identifiers. Four age groups were formed from the donors: young (average about 17 years), middle-aged (approximately 42), aged (roughly 59) and long-lived (more than 75). To avoid experimental bias, donors of different ages were spread randomly across the sequencing lanes. Two additional independent replicas of 1 million unique cDNA reads from the same blood draw were analyzed for two donors (one aged 18 to 30 and one aged 80 or older).

The roughly 39 donors, aged roughly 6 to 100 years, were systemically healthy Caucasian individuals from Russia. Each donor gave 9.5 to 10 milliliters of peripheral blood, drawn into EDTA-treated Vacutainer tubes. PBMCs were isolated by Ficoll-Paque density-gradient centrifugation, with at least 7 million obtained per sample. Total RNA, at least 5.5 micrograms per sample, was extracted from PBMCs with Trizol reagent. For every donor, flow cytometry on a PBMC aliquot measured the percentage of naive CD45RAhigh/CD27high T cells. Receptors were amplified or captured by 5' RACE. This sample was sequenced with an Illumina HiSeq 2500. The second PCR ran for about 6 to 12 cycles and used a J-beta primer mix along with a sample-barcoded 5' primer. A unique molecular identifier was introduced onto each TCR beta cDNA molecule by a template-switch 5' adaptor carrying 12 random nucleotides. At least 2.5 million CDR3-containing paired-end reads were obtained from each sample. First-strand cDNA synthesis was performed from all RNA using the Mint cDNA synthesis kit, with priming by a TRBC-specific oligonucleotide. Following uracil-DNA glycosylase treatment, all cDNA underwent a first 18-cycle PCR with the universal primers M1SS and BC2_uni_R. The paper's data handling went like this. For normalization, 1 million high-quality reads, each with a distinct molecular identifier, were randomly selected from each sample. Reads sharing molecular identifiers were discarded rather than binned into consensus sequences. MiTCR, with a Q25 quality threshold and the strictest error-elimination algorithm, was used for CDR3 identification, clonotype clustering and error correction. A nonparametric unseen species model using Euler transformation provided a lower-bound estimate of total TCR beta diversity. TCRdb reprocessed the public reads (quality trimming at Q25 with fastp, clone calling with MiXCR) and kept in-frame beta chains. Under each unique CDR3 protein, matching rows form one entry showing the most common genes and DNA. The V and J calls reflect TCRdb's pipeline rather than the authors' work. This sample gives around 1,500,000 distinct CDR3 sequences in total; roughly 40% of them show up just once. Of the sample, 7.9% falls within the top ten clones.

The study at large found these results: Because the CMV infection status of the donors was unknown, age-related changes in expanded clonotypes may potentially have been confounded. Since profiling was done on bulk unsorted PBMCs, naive and antigen-experienced compartments could not be conclusively compared. A strong correlation was found between observed TCR beta diversity and the percentage of naive T cells measured by flow cytometry. As age increased, observed TCR beta diversity per million T cells dropped in a roughly linear way, and a significant reduction was already evident by age 40. Estimates of total diversity from one million sequenced T cells were regarded as lower bounds and underestimates. Compared with the aged group, more naive CD4+ T cells, fewer expanded clones and increased TCR diversity were shown by the long-lived group, suggesting age selection.

The TCR sequence derives from a woman aged 18-35 years in good health. Sequenced sample: blood. The chain is made from TRBV20-1 and TRBJ2-1, with the D segment identity uncertain. The CDR3 region: CSAATNEQFF. The DNA sequence is TGCAGTGCTGCGACCAATGAGCAGTTCTTC.